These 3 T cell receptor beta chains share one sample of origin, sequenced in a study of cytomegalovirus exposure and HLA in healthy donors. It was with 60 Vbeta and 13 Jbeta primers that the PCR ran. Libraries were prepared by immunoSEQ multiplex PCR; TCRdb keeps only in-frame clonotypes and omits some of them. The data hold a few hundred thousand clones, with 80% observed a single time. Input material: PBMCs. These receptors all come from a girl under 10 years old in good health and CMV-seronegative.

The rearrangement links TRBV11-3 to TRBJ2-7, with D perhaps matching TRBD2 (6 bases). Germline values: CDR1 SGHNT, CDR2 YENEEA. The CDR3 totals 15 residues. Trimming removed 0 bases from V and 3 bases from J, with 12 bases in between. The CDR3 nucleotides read TGTGCCAGCAGCTTAGACGGGGGAGGCGGCTACGAGCAGTACTTC. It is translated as CASSLDGGGGYEQYF.

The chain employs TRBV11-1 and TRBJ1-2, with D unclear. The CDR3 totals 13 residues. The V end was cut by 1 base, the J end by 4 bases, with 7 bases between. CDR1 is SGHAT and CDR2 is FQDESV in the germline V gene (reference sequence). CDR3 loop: CASSLDGVYGYTF. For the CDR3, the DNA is TGTGCCAGCAGCTTAGACGGAGTCTATGGCTACACCTTC.

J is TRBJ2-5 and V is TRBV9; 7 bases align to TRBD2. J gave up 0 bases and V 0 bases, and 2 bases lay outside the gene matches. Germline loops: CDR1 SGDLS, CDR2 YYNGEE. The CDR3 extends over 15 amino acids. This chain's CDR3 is CASSVVGGYQETQYF. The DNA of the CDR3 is TGTGCCAGCAGCGTAGTCGGGGGGTACCAAGAGACCCAGTACTTC.